The 14 T cell receptor beta chains listed next were all sequenced from one sample in a study of long-term antiretroviral therapy in people with HIV. An immunoSEQ assay, version v3.0, was performed at survey level. Here immunoSEQ multiplex PCR was the method, and the copy in TCRdb shows in-frame clones only, minus some. In the table there are around 21,000 clones, just over 90% of which are singletons. The sequencing here drew on unsorted PBMCs, taken 4.4 years before starting antiretroviral therapy. The receptors were sampled from a young woman with HIV.

The chain joins TRBV10-1 to TRBJ2-3; 8 nucleotides align to TRBD2. CDR3 length: 18 residues. With V trimmed by 6 bases and J by 3 bases, 17 bases remained unmatched. Looked up from germline, CDR1 is WNHNN and CDR2 is SYGVQD (reference sequence). DNA of the CDR3: TGCGCCAGCAGCTTACGACTCTGGGGTAGCGGGGTTACAGATACGCAGTATTTT. It specifies CASSLRLWGSGVTDTQYF.

The count of this clone is one. The gene calls are TRBV7-2 and TRBJ1-6; no reliable D call. From germline, CDR1 is SGHTA and CDR2 FQGNSA. V was pared by 1 base and J by 7 bases, with 11 bases between. This CDR3 spans 15 amino acids. This CDR3 is CASSLVTLGNSPLHF. In DNA form, the CDR3 reads TGTGCCAGCAGCTTAGTAACATTAGGCAATTCACCCCTCCACTTT.

V gene TRBV7-2 combines with J gene TRBJ1-4, with D perhaps TRBD1 (6 bases). The CDR3 length is 15 residues. The V gene's germline CDR1 is SGHTA and CDR2 FQGNSA. With 2 bases removed from V and 8 bases from J, the gap between germline ends came to 15 bases. CDR3 in DNA: TGTGCCAGCAGCTTATTTGGGTCTCAGGGGGAAAAACTGTTTTTT. It is translated as CASSLFGSQGEKLFF.

About this clone itself: The sample holds other DNA sequences that translate to the same CDR3. This CDR3 is CASSEGSNQPQHF. DNA of the CDR3: TGTGCCAGCAGTGAAGGTAGCAATCAGCCCCAGCATTTT. J is TRBJ1-5 and V is TRBV6-4; D not resolved. V dropped 3 bases and J dropped 0 bases, with 3 bases sitting between them. CDR1 is MRHNA, CDR2 SNTAGT, per germline. This CDR3 region has 13 residues.

The chain carries TRBV7-9 and TRBJ2-3, with D perhaps matching TRBD2 (7 bases). With 3 bases removed from V and 0 bases from J, the gap between germline ends came to 13 bases. Per the germline V gene, CDR1 is SEHNR and CDR2 is FQNEAQ (reference sequence). The CDR3 consists of 16 residues. The CDR3 DNA is TGTGCCAGCAGCTTGGAACAGGGAGGGAGCACAGATACGCAGTATTTT. As protein: CASSLEQGGSTDTQYF. Filled out from reference TRBV7-9 and TRBJ2-3, the complete variable domain reads DTGVSQNPRHKITKRGQNVTFRCDPISEHNRLYWYRQTLGQGPEFLTYFQNEAQLEKSRLLSDRFSAERPKGSFSTLEIQRTEQGDSAMYLCASSLEQGGSTDTQYFGPGTRLTVL.

As DNA, the CDR3 is TGCGCCAGCAGCCAATCGGGGGGATGGGTAAAACTGTTTTTT. Amino acids: CASSQSGGWVKLFF. The chain uses TRBV4-1 and TRBJ1-4; TRBD1 is a possible D gene (5 bases). Germline V lookup: CDR1 MGHRA, CDR2 YSYEKL. The CDR3 has 14 residues. Trimming took 2 bases from V and 10 from J, leaving 14 bases between them.

This clone has just one count. The gene calls are TRBV30 and TRBJ2-5, with D uncertain. Trimming cost V 5 bases and J 0 bases, with 4 bases left between them. The CDR3 loop spans 11 amino acids. CDR1 is GTSNPN, CDR2 SVGIG, per germline (reference sequence). CDR3 region: CAWDHQETQYF. CDR3 sequence (DNA): TGTGCCTGGGACCACCAAGAGACCCAGTACTTC.

V usage is TRBV5-5 and J usage is TRBJ2-7, with D unclear. The CDR3 length is 12 residues. Germline assignment: CDR1 SGHKS and CDR2 YYEKEE (reference sequence). V was cut by 0 bases and J by 3 bases, with 4 bases left in between. In DNA form, the CDR3 reads TGTGCCAGCAGCTTGGGAGGCTACGAGCAGTACTTC. It is translated as CASSLGGYEQYF.

V is TRBV5-1 and J is TRBJ2-5, with D perhaps being TRBD1 or TRBD2 (5 bases each). Germline CDR1 reads SGHRS; CDR2 reads YFSETQ. The CDR3 covers 14 residues. With 4 bases removed from V and 1 base from J, the gap between germline ends came to 11 bases. The CDR3 nucleotides are TGCGCCAGCAGCGAAACGGGGACCCAAGAGACCCAGTACTTC. Residues: CASSETGTQETQYF.

V and J are TRBV30 and TRBJ1-2, with a weak D call TRBD1 (5 bases). Trimming stripped 3 bases from V and 3 bases from J, with 17 bases between. Germline values: CDR1 GTSNPN, CDR2 SVGIG (reference sequence). The CDR3 runs to 15 residues. The CDR3 nucleotides read TGTGCCTGGAGCCTCCACCTTTGGGGGGACTATGGCTACACCTTC. This sequence encodes CAWSLHLWGDYGYTF.

This clone appeared a few times. The gene calls are TRBV27 and TRBJ2-7, with D possibly being TRBD2 (6 bases). CDR1 MNHEY and CDR2 SMNVEV come from the germline V gene (reference sequence). CDR3 length equals 16 residues. The V end lost 5 bases, the J end lost 3 bases, and 20 bases lay between the germline ends. The CDR3 sequence is CASSPSSYGSGYEQYF. In DNA, the CDR3 is TGTGCCAGCAGTCCGAGCTCATATGGTAGCGGCTACGAGCAGTACTTC.

The V and J genes are TRBV25-1 and TRBJ2-5; TRBD2 is a possible D gene (7 bases). The CDR3 is 12 amino acids. Germline CDR1 is MGHDK and CDR2 is SYGVNS. With 4 bases removed from V and 9 bases from J, the gap between germline ends came to 12 bases. The CDR3 here is CASSGGGGAQYF. The CDR3 nucleotides are TGTGCCAGCAGTGGGGGAGGGGGTGCCCAGTACTTC.

The chain has TRBV21-1 and TRBJ1-5; the DNA was not compared with TRBD1, the D call given in the table. TRBV21-1 is a recognized pseudogene. This CDR3 region has 15 residues. CDR3 residues: CASSNHHQSNQPQHF. The CDR3 bases are TGTGCCAGCAGCAATCATCACCAGAGCAATCAGCCCCAGCATTTT.

The V and J genes are TRBV29-1 and TRBJ1-1; possible D gene TRBD1, 6 bases. V lost 6 bases to trimming and J lost 4 bases, with 12 bases between them. Germline V gene data show CDR1 as SQVTM and CDR2 as ANQGSEA. The CDR3 totals 12 residues. In DNA form, the CDR3 reads TGCAGCGTCAAAGGGGGGGTCACTGAAGCTTTCTTT. Protein product: CSVKGGVTEAFF. Looking up the rest from reference TRBV29-1 and TRBJ1-1 gives the full variable domain: SAVISQKPSRDICQRGTSLTIQCQVDSQVTMMFWYRQQPGQSLTLIATANQGSEATYESGFVIDKFPISRPNLTFSTLTVSNMSPEDSSIYLCSVKGGVTEAFFGQGTRLTVV.